These 5 T cell receptor beta chains came from one sample sequenced in a study of blood T cell repertoires in COVID-19 (dated by TCRdb to 2019 to 2021). The library was generated by the immunoSEQ multiplex PCR assay. Not all clones reach the TCRdb copy of this immuneACCESS table, which keeps in-frame sequences only. Checked studies attribute under half of the gap to unresolved V genes and leave the rest unexplained. The sample table records 300,000 to 350,000 clones; about 87% of these occur just once. The ten biggest clones cover 1.6% of the sample. Specimen: peripheral blood. Source of these receptors: a woman in her 30s with COVID-19, enrolled during active disease.

J is TRBJ1-2 and V is TRBV28, with D unclear. V lost 6 bases and J 4 bases, leaving 12 bases between the germline ends. The CDR3 length is 13 residues. Germline V gene sequence: CDR1 MDHEN, CDR2 SYDVKM. The CDR3 here is CASRGAPPYGYTF. CDR3 coding DNA: TGTGCCAGCAGGGGAGCCCCTCCCTATGGCTACACCTTC.

By sample fraction, this clone is medium-sized. V usage is TRBV6-5 and J usage is TRBJ2-3, with 9 bases that match TRBD2. This CDR3 has 15 residues. J gave up 2 bases and V 8 bases, and 8 bases lay outside the gene matches. Germline-derived CDR1 and CDR2 are MNHEY and SVGAGI. The CDR3 DNA reads TGTGCCAGCGGGGGAGCGGGGGGTGACACAGATACGCAGTATTTT. Translated, it gives CASGGAGGDTDTQYF.

The chain combines TRBV21-1 with TRBJ2-3; TRBD1 was called by the table and not checked on the DNA. TRBV21-1 is a known pseudogene. The CDR3 has 16 amino acids. The CDR3 nucleotides read TGTGCCAGCAGCCCCCGGCGCTCGATCAGGGCAGATACGCAGTATTTT. Translation gives CASSPRRSIRADTQYF.

V and J are TRBV3-1 (or the pseudogene TRBV3-2) and TRBJ2-1; a weak D match, TRBD2 (6 bases). The CDR3 has 15 residues. V gave up 7 bases and J gave up 12 bases, with 25 bases separating them. Germline-derived CDR1 and CDR2 are LGHDT and YNNKEL (reference sequence). The chain's CDR3 is CASTVYGTPGAGQFF. The CDR3, as DNA: TGTGCCAGCACGGTATATGGGACCCCGGGAGCGGGGCAGTTCTTC.

The chain joins TRBV7-7 to TRBJ2-2, with 10 bases identical to TRBD1. Looked up from germline, CDR1 is SSHAT and CDR2 is FNYEAQ (reference sequence). The CDR3 contains 16 residues. J lost 5 bases, V lost 4 bases, and 7 bases had no gene match. The CDR3: CASSSTRDRGTGELFF. The CDR3 nucleotides are TGTGCCAGCAGCTCAACTCGGGACAGGGGTACCGGGGAGCTGTTTTTT.